Sequencing of this T cell receptor (beta chain) was carried out in a study of post-analysis software for immune sequencing data. Study-level information: Progressive-relapsing, secondary progressive and relapsing-remitting multiple sclerosis were among the disease courses included.

The library was made from cDNA and included unique molecular identifiers. TCRdb reprocessed the PCR reads via MiXCR and lists one record per CDR3 protein. The sample lists hundreds of thousands of distinct CDR3 sequences, roughly 45% occurring once. Overall study findings and caveats: The five TRBV segments detected at higher frequency in patients than in controls included TRBV5-6, TRBV5-1 and TRBV20-1.

CDR3 length: 14 residues. Germline CDR1 is DFQATT and CDR2 is SNEGSKA (reference sequence). V lost 7 bases and J lost 1; bases outside the gene matches: 10. Note on this clonotype: What it binds is not known.

The sequence derives from a girl under 18 with multiple sclerosis. Sequenced: blood. The chain carries TRBV20-1 and TRBJ2-7; TRBD1 aligns across 7 bases. CDR3 loop: CSVLRGTVSYEQYF. Written as DNA, the CDR3 is TGCAGTGTACTGAGAGGGACAGTTTCCTACGAGCAGTACTTC.